The 2 T cell receptor beta chains in this list originate from one sample, sequenced in a study of Graves' ophthalmopathy and Graves' hyperthyroidism. The authors amplified TCR beta CDR3 regions, and they did so from RNA transcripts for repertoire sequencing. RT-PCR was first run with HTBI primers, then multiplex PCR in a second round. One entry per CDR3 protein results from TCRdb running MiXCR on the multiplex PCR reads. The table lists 680,000 or so distinct CDR3 sequences, about 20% of them singletons. Input material: peripheral blood. The source is a woman between 18 and 30 years old with stable Graves' hyperthyroidism. Some clones in this sample may be carry-over from other donors' samples.

This clonotype was counted ten times or more. The chain employs TRBV7-2 and TRBJ1-6; D unresolved. Germline-derived CDR1 and CDR2 are SGHTA and FQGNSA. The CDR3 spans 16 residues. V lost 5 bases and J lost 5, with 16 bases in between. CDR3 protein: CASSVQEGRDNSPLHF. The CDR3 DNA is TGTGCCAGCAGCGTCCAAGAAGGGAGAGATAATTCACCCCTCCACTTT.

The CDR3 region is CASSNNTSGANVLTF. CDR3 nucleotides: TGTGCCAGCAGTAACAATACCTCTGGGGCCAACGTCCTGACTTTC. V and J are TRBV27 and TRBJ2-6; no definite D call. Germline V gene lookup returns CDR1 MNHEY and CDR2 SMNVEV (reference sequence). Trimming took 5 bases from V and 0 from J, leaving 8 bases between them. There are 15 residues in the CDR3.